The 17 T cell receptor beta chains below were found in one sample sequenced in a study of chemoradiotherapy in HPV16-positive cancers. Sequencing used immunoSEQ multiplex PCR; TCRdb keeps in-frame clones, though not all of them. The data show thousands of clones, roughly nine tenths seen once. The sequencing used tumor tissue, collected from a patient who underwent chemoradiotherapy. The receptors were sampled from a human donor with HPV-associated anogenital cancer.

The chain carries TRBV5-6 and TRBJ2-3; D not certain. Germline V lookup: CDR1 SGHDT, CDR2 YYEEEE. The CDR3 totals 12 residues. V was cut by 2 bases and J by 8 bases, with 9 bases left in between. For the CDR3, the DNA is TGTGCCAGCAGCTTCTCCTCCCCTACGCAGTATTTT. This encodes CASSFSSPTQYF.

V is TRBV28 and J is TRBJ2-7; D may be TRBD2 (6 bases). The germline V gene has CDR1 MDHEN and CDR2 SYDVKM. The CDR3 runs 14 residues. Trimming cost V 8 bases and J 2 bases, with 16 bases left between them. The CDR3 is CASLPRRTTYEQYF. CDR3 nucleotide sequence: TGTGCCAGCTTGCCAAGGAGGACTACCTACGAGCAGTACTTC.

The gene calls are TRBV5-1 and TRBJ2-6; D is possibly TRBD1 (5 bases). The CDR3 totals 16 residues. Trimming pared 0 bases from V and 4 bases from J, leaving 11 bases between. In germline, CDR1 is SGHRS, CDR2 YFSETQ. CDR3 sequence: CASSLVGANGANVLTF. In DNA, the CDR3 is TGCGCCAGCAGCTTGGTTGGGGCAAACGGGGCCAACGTCCTGACTTTC.

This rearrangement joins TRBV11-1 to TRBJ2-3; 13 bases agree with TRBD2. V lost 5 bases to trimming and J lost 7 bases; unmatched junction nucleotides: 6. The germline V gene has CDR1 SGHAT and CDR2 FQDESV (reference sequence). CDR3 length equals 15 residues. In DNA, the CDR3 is TGTGCCAGCAGCCGGACTAGCGGGAGTGTCAATACGCAGTATTTT. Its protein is CASSRTSGSVNTQYF.

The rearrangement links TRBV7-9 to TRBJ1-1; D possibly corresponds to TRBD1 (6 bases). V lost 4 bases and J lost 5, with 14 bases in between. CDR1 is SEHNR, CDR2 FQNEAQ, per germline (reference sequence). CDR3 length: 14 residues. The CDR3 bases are TGTGCCAGCAGCTCCGTCGGGGGGCGAACTGAAGCTTTCTTT. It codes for CASSSVGGRTEAFF.

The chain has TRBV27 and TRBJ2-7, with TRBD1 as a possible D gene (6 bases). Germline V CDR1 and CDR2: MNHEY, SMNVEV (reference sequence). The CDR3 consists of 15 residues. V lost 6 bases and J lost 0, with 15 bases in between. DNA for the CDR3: TGTGCCAGCAGGGAGACAGGAGTCCCCTCCTACGAGCAGTACTTC. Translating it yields CASRETGVPSYEQYF.

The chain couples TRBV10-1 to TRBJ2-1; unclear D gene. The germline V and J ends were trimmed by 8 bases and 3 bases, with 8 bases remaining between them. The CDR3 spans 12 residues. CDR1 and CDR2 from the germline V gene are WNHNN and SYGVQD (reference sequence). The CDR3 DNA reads TGCGCCAGCGGGAACAGCTACAATGAGCAGTTCTTC. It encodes CASGNSYNEQFF.

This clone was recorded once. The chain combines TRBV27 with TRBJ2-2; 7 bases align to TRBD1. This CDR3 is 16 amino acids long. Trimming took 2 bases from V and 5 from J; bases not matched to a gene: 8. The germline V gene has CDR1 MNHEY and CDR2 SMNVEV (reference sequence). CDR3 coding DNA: TGTGCCAGCAGTTTACAGGGTGACAGGGTTACCGGGGAGCTGTTTTTT. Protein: CASSLQGDRVTGELFF.

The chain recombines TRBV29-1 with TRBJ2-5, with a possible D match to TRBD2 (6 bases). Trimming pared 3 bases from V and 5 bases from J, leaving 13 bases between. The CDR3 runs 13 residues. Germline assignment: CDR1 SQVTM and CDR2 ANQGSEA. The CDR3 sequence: CSVDAGMGETQYF. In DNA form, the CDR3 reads TGCAGCGTTGATGCGGGGATGGGGGAGACCCAGTACTTC. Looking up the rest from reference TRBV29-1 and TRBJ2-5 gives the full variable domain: SAVISQKPSRDICQRGTSLTIQCQVDSQVTMMFWYRQQPGQSLTLIATANQGSEATYESGFVIDKFPISRPNLTFSTLTVSNMSPEDSSIYLCSVDAGMGETQYFGPGTRLLVL.

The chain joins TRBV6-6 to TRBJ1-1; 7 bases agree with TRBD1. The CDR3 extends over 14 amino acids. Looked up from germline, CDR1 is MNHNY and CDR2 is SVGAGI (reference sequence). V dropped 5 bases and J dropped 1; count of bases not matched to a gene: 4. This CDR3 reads CASSPNRGNTEAFF. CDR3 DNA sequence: TGTGCCAGCAGTCCAAACAGGGGGAACACTGAAGCTTTCTTT.

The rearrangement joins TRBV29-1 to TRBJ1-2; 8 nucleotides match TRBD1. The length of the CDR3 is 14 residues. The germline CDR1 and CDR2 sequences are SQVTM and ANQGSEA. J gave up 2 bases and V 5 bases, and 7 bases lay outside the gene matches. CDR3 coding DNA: TGCAGCGTTACTTTCCAGGGGGCGAACTATGGCTACACCTTC. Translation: CSVTFQGANYGYTF.

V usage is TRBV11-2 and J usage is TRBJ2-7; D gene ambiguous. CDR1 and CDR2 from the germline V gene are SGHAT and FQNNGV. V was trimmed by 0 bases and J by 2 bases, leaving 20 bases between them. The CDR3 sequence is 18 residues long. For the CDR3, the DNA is TGTGCCAGCAGCTTAGATCGCCCCCGGGCTACCGAAACCTACGAGCAGTACTTC. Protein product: CASSLDRPRATETYEQYF.

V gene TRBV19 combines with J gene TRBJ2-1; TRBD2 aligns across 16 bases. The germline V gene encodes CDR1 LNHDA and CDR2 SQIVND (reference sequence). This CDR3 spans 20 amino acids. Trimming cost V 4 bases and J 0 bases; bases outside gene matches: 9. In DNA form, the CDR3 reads TGTGCCAGTAGTAAAAGGGGACTAGCGGGAGGGGTAAGCTCCTACAATGAGCAGTTCTTC. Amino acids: CASSKRGLAGGVSSYNEQFF. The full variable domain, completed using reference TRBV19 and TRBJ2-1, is DGGITQSPKYLFRKEGQNVTLSCEQNLNHDAMYWYRQDPGQGLRLIYYSQIVNDFQKGDIAEGYSVSREKKESFPLTVTSAQKNPTAFYLCASSKRGLAGGVSSYNEQFFGPGTRLTVL.

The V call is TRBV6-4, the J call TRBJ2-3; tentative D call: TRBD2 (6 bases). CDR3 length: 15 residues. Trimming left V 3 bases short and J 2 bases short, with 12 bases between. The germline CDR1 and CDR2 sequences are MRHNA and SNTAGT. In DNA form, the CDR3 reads TGTGCCAGCAGTGAAGGAGGGGCCCTCACAGATACGCAGTATTTT. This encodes CASSEGGALTDTQYF.

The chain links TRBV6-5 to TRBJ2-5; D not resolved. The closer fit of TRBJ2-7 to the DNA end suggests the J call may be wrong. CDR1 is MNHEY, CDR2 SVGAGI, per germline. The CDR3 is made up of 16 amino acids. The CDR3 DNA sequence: TGTGCCAGCAGTTACTCGGTACAGTTAATCACCTACGAGCAGTACTTC. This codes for CASSYSVQLITYEQYF.

As DNA, the CDR3 is TGTGCCAGCATAGGACCCGGGGAGCTGTTTTTT. Its translation: CASIGPGELFF. V is TRBV6-5 and J is TRBJ2-2; no clear D gene. Germline values: CDR1 MNHEY, CDR2 SVGAGI. CDR3 length: 11 residues. The germline V and J ends were trimmed by 7 bases and 6 bases, with 6 bases remaining between them.

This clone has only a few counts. For the CDR3, the DNA is TGTGCCAGCAGCTTATCACCCCCTCGCACTAGCGGGATATTAAATGAGCAGTTCTTC. Protein sequence: CASSLSPPRTSGILNEQFF. The V call is TRBV7-6, the J call TRBJ2-1; 10 bases agree with TRBD2. The CDR3 consists of 19 residues. Germline CDR1 SGHVS, CDR2 FNYEAQ. The ends lost 2 bases at V and 7 bases at J; junction bases unmatched: 17. The variable domain in full, completed from reference TRBV7-6 and TRBJ2-1, reads GAGVSQSPRYKVTKRGQDVALRCDPISGHVSLYWYRQALGQGPEFLTYFNYEAQQDKSGLPNDRFSAERPEGSISTLTIQRTEQRDSAMYRCASSLSPPRTSGILNEQFFGPGTRLTVL.